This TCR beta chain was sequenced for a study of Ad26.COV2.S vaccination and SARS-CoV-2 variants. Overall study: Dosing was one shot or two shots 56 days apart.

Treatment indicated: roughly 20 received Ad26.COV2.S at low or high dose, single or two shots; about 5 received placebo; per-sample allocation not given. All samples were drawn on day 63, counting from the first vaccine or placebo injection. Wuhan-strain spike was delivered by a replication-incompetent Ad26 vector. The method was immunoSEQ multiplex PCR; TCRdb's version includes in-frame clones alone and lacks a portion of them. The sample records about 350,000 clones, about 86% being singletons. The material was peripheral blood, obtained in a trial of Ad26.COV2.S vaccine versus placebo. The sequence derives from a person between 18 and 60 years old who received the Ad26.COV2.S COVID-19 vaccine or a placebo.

The CDR3 region is CASSPWGALDTQYF. CDR3 DNA: TGTGCCAGCAGTCCATGGGGGGCTCTGGATACGCAGTATTTT. The genes are TRBV11-3 and TRBJ2-3; the D gene could be TRBD1 or TRBD2 (6 bases each). In germline, CDR1 is SGHNT, CDR2 YENEEA. The CDR3 has 14 residues. Trimming left V 6 bases short and J 6 bases short, with 16 bases between.